These T cell receptor beta chains were read from a single sample in a study of T cells in localized non-small cell lung cancer. TCRdb keeps only in-frame clones here, not all; method: immunoSEQ multiplex PCR. The table lists about 39,000 clones, 79% of them singletons, with 30% to 40% in the top ten. The sequencing here drew on PBMCs, taken before any cancer treatment. These receptors were taken from a woman aged 35 to 75 with stage II squamous cell lung carcinoma. Each CDR3 is given with its conserved first and last residue. A D gene is named only where the DNA matches it firmly. Size is stated for part of the rows, as once, few or many counts, or as a class when the clone is expanded.

TGTGCCAGCAGCTTTTCCCCAAGGGAAAATACGCAGTATTTT,CASSFSPRENTQYF,NA,TRBJ2-3,NA,TRBV11-2
TGTGCCAGCAGCTCAAGAGGGCAAAACACCGGGGAGCTGTTTTTT,CASSSRGQNTGELFF,once,TRBJ2-2,NA,TRBV6-6
TGCGCCAGCAGCTTGATCCCAGCGGGAGGGCTCGACGAGCAGTACTTC,CASSLIPAGGLDEQYF,NA,TRBJ2-7,TRBD2,TRBV5-1
TGTGCCAGCTCCCTTAGCGGGAGGGCCGACTACAATGAGCAGTTCTTC,CASSLSGRADYNEQFF,NA,TRBJ2-1,TRBD2,TRBV18
TGTGCCACCAGCCCCTTAGAGAATCAGCCCCAGCATTTT,CATSPLENQPQHF,NA,TRBJ1-5,NA,TRBV15
TGCGCCAGCAGGGGGACTAGCAGTCTCGATGAGCAGTTCTTC,CASRGTSSLDEQFF,NA,TRBJ2-1,TRBD2,TRBV5-1
TGTGCCAGCAGTTACTCCGGGATGGGATCTAACTATGGCTACACCTTC,CASSYSGMGSNYGYTF,NA,TRBJ1-2,NA,TRBV6-5
TGTGCCAGCAATGAGGACTTAAACGGAAAACTGTTTTTT,CASNEDLNGKLFF,once,TRBJ1-4,NA,TRBV28
TGTGCCAGCAGCTTGAACAGGGGGCCAGGAAACACCATATATTTT,CASSLNRGPGNTIYF,NA,TRBJ1-3,TRBD1,TRBV5-5
TGTGCCAGCGGAATGAATTTGAACACTGAAGCTTTCTTT,CASGMNLNTEAFF,NA,TRBJ1-1,NA,TRBV7-9
TGTGCCAGCAGCTTGGTGGAGACAGGGGCAGATACGCAGTATTTT,CASSLVETGADTQYF,once,TRBJ2-3,TRBD1,TRBV5-5
TGTGCCAGCAAAGTTGCGGCGGGAGTAAACGAGCAGTACTTC,CASKVAAGVNEQYF,NA,TRBJ2-7,TRBD2,TRBV27
TGTGCCAGCACCGTGGGAAACTCCTACGAGCAGTACTTC,CASTVGNSYEQYF,NA,TRBJ2-7,NA,TRBV28
TGTGCCAGCAGCACACAAGCGGGAGGGTACAATGAGCAGTTCTTC,CASSTQAGGYNEQFF,NA,TRBJ2-1,TRBD2,TRBV9
TGTGCCACCAGCAGAGACGGGGGGGCGGGTCTTAACAATGAGCAGTTCTTC,CATSRDGGAGLNNEQFF,NA,TRBJ2-1,TRBD2,TRBV15
TGTGCCACCAGCACGCTAATGGACAGCCCTCAGTACTTC,CATSTLMDSPQYF,once,TRBJ2-4,NA,TRBV15
TGTGCCAGCAGTTCCTCAGGGGCTGGAAACACCATATATTTT,CASSSSGAGNTIYF,NA,TRBJ1-3,NA,TRBV28
TGTGCCAGCGGACAAGGGTCGGCGGGAAACACCATATATTTT,CASGQGSAGNTIYF,NA,TRBJ1-3,NA,TRBV6-6
TGCGCCAGCAGCCAAGACAGACAGGGCGGTGAAGCTTTCTTT,CASSQDRQGGEAFF,NA,TRBJ1-1,TRBD1,TRBV4-3
TGCGCCAGCAGCCAAGAGGAGGGGAGGCCCTACAATGAGCAGTTCTTC,CASSQEEGRPYNEQFF,NA,TRBJ2-1,NA,TRBV4-1
TGTGCCAGCAGCAAAAGGGTCCGTCGACCAACCGGAAACACCATATATTTT,CASSKRVRRPTGNTIYF,once,TRBJ1-3,NA,TRBV21-1
TGTGCCAGCAGTCCCTGGGGGCTAGCGGGAAGGACCGGGGAGCTGTTTTTT,CASSPWGLAGRTGELFF,NA,TRBJ2-2,TRBD2,TRBV28
TGTGCCAGCAGCTTCTCCGGTCAGAACACTGAAGCTTTCTTT,CASSFSGQNTEAFF,NA,TRBJ1-1,NA,TRBV7-6
TGTGCCAGCAGCTTGGTTGGGACAGGGGTGGACACCGGGGAGCTGTTTTTT,CASSLVGTGVDTGELFF,few,TRBJ2-2,TRBD1,TRBV5-6
TGCGCCAGCAGTGAAGAGCGGGATCACACAGATACGCAGTATTTT,CASSEERDHTDTQYF,NA,TRBJ2-3,TRBD2,TRBV5-1
TGTGCCAGCAGTTTATGGGGTCAAGAGACCCAGTACTTC,CASSLWGQETQYF,NA,TRBJ2-5,NA,TRBV27